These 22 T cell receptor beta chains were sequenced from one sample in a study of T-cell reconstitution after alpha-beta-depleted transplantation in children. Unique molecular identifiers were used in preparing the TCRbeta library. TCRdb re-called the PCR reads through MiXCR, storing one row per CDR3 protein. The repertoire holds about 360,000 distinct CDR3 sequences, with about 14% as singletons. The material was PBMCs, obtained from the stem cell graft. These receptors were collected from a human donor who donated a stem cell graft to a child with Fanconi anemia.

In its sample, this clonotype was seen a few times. CDR3 sequence reads: CASSHTGTSGYEQYF. The CDR3 DNA sequence: TGTGCCAGCAGCCACACCGGGACTAGCGGGTACGAGCAGTACTTC. The chain carries TRBV7-6 and TRBJ2-7, with TRBD2 matching over 12 bases. This CDR3 has 15 residues. The germline CDR1 and CDR2 sequences are SGHVS and FNYEAQ. V was clipped by 5 bases and J by 4 bases; unmatched bases: 6.

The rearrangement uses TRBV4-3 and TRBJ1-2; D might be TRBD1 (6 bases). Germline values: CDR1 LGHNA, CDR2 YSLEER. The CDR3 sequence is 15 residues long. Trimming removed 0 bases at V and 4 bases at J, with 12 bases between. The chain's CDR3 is CASSQDYRTAYGYTF. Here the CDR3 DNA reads TGCGCCAGCAGCCAAGATTACCGGACAGCCTATGGCTACACCTTC.

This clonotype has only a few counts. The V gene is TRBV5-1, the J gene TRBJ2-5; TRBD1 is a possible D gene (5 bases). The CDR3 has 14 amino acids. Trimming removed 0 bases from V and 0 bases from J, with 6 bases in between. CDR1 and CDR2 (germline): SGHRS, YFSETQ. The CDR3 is CASSLEGYQETQYF. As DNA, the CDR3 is TGCGCCAGCAGCTTGGAGGGGTACCAAGAGACCCAGTACTTC.

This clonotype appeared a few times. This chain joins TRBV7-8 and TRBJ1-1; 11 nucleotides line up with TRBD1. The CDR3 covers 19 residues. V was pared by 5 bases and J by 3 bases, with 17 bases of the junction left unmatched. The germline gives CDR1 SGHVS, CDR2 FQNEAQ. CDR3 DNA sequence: TGTGCCAGCAGCACTCGACTGGGGCTTGGACAGGGGGCGTACACTGAAGCTTTCTTT. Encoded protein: CASSTRLGLGQGAYTEAFF. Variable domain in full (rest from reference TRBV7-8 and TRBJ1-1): GAGVSQSPRYKVAKRGQDVALRCDPISGHVSLFWYQQALGQGPEFLTYFQNEAQLDKSGLPSDRFFAERPEGSVSTLKIQRTQQEDSAVYLCASSTRLGLGQGAYTEAFFGQGTRLTVV.

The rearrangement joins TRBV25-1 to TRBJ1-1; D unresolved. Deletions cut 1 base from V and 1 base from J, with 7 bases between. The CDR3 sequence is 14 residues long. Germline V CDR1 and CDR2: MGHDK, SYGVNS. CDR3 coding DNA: TGTGCCAGCAGTGAATCTGGACCGAACACTGAAGCTTTCTTT. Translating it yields CASSESGPNTEAFF. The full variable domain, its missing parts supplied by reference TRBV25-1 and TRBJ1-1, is EADIYQTPRYLVIGTGKKITLECSQTMGHDKMYWYQQDPGMELHLIHYSYGVNSTEKGDLSSESTVSRIRTEHFPLTLESARPSHTSQYLCASSESGPNTEAFFGQGTRLTVV.

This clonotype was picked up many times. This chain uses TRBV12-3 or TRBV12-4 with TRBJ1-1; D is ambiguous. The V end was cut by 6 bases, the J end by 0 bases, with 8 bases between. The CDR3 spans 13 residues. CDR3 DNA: TGTGCCAGCAGAACAGAAATGAACACTGAAGCTTTCTTT. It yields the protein CASRTEMNTEAFF.

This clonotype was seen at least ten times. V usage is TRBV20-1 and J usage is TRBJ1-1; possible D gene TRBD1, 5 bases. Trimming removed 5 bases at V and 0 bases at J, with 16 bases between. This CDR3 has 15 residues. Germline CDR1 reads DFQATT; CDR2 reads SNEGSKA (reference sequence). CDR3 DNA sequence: TGCAGTGCTGGGGACGGTGGACTCATGAACACTGAAGCTTTCTTT. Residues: CSAGDGGLMNTEAFF.

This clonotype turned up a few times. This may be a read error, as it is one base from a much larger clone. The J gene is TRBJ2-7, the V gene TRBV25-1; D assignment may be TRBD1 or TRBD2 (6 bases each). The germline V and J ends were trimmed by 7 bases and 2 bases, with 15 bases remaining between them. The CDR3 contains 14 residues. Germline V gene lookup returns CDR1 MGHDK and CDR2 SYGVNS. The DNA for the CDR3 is TGTGCCAGCAACCCCCAGGGGAGGCCCTACGAGCAGTACTTC. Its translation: CASNPQGRPYEQYF.

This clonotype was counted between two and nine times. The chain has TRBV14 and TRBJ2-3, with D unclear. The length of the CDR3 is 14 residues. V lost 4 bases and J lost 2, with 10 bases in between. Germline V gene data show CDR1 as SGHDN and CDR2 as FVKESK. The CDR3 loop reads CASSPLQNTDTQYF. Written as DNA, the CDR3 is TGTGCCAGCAGCCCCCTGCAGAACACAGATACGCAGTATTTT.

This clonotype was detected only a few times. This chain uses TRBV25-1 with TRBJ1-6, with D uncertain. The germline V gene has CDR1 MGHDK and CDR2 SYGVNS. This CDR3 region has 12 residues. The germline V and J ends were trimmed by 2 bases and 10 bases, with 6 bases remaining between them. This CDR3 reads CASSEMSSPLHF. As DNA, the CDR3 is TGTGCCAGCAGTGAAATGTCCTCACCCCTCCACTTT.

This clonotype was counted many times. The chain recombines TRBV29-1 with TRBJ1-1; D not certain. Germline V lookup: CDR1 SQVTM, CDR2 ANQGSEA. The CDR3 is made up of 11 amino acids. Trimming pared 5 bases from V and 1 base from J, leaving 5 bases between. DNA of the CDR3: TGCAGCGTTCGAAGGAACACTGAAGCTTTCTTT. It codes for CSVRRNTEAFF.

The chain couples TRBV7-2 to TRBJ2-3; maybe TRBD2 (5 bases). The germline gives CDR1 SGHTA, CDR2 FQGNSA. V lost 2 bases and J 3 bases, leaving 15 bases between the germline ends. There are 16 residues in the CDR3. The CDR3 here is CASSLIRGSATDTQYF. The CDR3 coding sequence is TGTGCCAGCAGCTTAATTCGGGGTAGCGCAACAGATACGCAGTATTTT.

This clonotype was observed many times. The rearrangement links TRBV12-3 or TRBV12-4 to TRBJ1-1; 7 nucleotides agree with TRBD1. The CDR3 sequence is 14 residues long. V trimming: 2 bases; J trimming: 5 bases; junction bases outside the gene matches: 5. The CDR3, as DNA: TGTGCCAGCAGTTTAAAGGGGGCAGAGACTGAAGCTTTCTTT. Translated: CASSLKGAETEAFF.

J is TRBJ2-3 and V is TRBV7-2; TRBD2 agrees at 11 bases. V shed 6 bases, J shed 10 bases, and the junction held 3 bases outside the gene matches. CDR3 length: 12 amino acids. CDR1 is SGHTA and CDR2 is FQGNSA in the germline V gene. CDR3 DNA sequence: TGTGCCAGCAGTGCACTAGCGGGAGCGCAGTATTTT. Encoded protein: CASSALAGAQYF.

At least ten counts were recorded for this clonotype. Here the CDR3 DNA reads TGTGCCAGCAGCGACAACAGGGGAGTGAACACTGAAGCTTTCTTT. Encoded protein: CASSDNRGVNTEAFF. The V call is TRBV5-6, the J call TRBJ1-1; 7 nucleotides line up with TRBD1. V lost 4 bases and J lost 0; bases outside the gene matches: 6. The CDR3 covers 15 residues. Germline V gives CDR1 SGHDT, CDR2 YYEEEE.

The CDR3 reads CASRDRSLYNEQFF. The CDR3 DNA reads as TGTGCCAGCAGGGATCGATCCCTTTACAATGAGCAGTTCTTC. The J gene is TRBJ2-1, the V gene TRBV12-3 or TRBV12-4, with D unclear. CDR3 length: 14 amino acids. V lost 6 bases and J lost 4, with 13 bases in between.

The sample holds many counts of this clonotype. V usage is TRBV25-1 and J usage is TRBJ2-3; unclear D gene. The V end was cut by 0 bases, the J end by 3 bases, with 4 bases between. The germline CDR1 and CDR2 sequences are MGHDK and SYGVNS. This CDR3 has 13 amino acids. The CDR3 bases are TGTGCCAGCAGTGAATATGGGACAGATACGCAGTATTTT. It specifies CASSEYGTDTQYF.

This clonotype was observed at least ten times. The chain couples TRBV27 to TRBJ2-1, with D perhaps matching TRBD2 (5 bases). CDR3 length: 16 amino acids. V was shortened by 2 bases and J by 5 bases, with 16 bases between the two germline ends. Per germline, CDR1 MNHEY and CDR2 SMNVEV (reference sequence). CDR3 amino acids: CASSLSPGVVNNEQFF. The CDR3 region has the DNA TGTGCCAGCAGTTTAAGTCCCGGGGTGGTTAACAATGAGCAGTTCTTC.

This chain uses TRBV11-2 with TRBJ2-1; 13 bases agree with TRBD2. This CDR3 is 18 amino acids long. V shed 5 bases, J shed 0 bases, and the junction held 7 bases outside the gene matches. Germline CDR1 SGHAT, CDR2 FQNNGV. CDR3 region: CASSKGLAGYSSYNEQFF. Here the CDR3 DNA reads TGTGCCAGCAGCAAGGGACTAGCGGGGTATAGCTCCTACAATGAGCAGTTCTTC.

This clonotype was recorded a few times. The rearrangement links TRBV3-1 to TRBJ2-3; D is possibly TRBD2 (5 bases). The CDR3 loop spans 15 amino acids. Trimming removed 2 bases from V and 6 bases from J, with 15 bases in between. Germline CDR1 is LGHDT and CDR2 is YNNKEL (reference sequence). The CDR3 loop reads CASSQFSRGSDTQYF. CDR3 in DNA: TGTGCCAGCAGCCAATTTAGTCGGGGATCGGATACGCAGTATTTT.

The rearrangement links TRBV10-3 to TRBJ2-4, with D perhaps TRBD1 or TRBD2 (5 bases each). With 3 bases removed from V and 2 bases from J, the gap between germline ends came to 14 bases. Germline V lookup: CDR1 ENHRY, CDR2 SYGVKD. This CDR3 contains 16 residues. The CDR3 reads CAISDSGGMTKNIQYF. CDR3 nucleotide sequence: TGTGCCATCAGTGATAGTGGGGGAATGACCAAAAACATTCAGTACTTC.

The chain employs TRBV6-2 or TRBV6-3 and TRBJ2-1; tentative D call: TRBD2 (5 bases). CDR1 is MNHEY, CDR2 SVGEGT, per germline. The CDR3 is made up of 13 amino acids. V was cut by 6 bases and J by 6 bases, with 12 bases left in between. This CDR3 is CASRNEGTNEQFF. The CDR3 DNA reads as TGTGCCAGCAGAAACGAGGGTACCAATGAGCAGTTCTTC.